The 4 T cell receptor beta chains in this list originate from one sample, sequenced in a study of glioma-infiltrating T cells. TCR alpha and beta CDR3 regions were amplified from RNA using iRepertoire nested multiplex PCR. Each CDR3 protein gets one entry after TCRdb re-called the multiplex PCR reads with MiXCR. The sample records 300,000 to 400,000 distinct CDR3 sequences, roughly two fifths being singletons. The sequencing input was glioma tissue, nonneoplastic brain tissue, or PBMCs (not recorded which). The receptors derive from a human donor with low-grade glioma or glioblastoma, undergoing nonglioma brain surgery, or in good health (not recorded which).

As concerns this clonotype: One base away lies a much larger clone, so this may be a sequencing read error. The chain is built from TRBV28 and TRBJ2-1; D is possibly TRBD2 (6 bases). Germline-derived CDR1 and CDR2 are MDHEN and SYDVKM. The CDR3 consists of 15 residues. V lost 3 bases, J lost 13 bases, and 22 bases lay in between. The chain's CDR3 is CASSLPGGPHETQFF. CDR3 coding DNA: TGTGCCAGCAGTTTGCCAGGAGGGCCCCACGAGACCCAGTTCTTC.

This clonotype was recorded many times. This chain uses TRBV20-1 with TRBJ1-2; D uncertain. Germline V gene lookup returns CDR1 DFQATT and CDR2 SNEGSKA (reference sequence). Between the trimmed V and J ends, which lost 3 bases and 3 bases, there was a span of 8 bases. CDR3 length equals 12 residues. The CDR3 sequence: CSARPFDYGYTF. CDR3 bases: TGCAGTGCTAGGCCTTTCGACTATGGCTACACCTTC.

This clonotype was found many times. The DNA for the CDR3 is TGTGCCAGCAGCGTGGGACAGGGGTATGGCTACACCTTC. This codes for CASSVGQGYGYTF. This chain joins TRBV7-2 and TRBJ1-2; 10 bases map to TRBD1. There are 13 residues in the CDR3. V lost 5 bases and J lost 5; bases outside the gene matches: 2. CDR1 and CDR2 (germline): SGHTA, FQGNSA. Full variable domain (rest looked up from reference TRBV7-2 and TRBJ1-2): GAGVSQSPSNKVTEKGKDVELRCDPISGHTALYWYRQSLGQGLEFLIYFQGNSAPDKSGLPSDRFSAERTGGSVSTLTIQRTQQEDSAVYLCASSVGQGYGYTFGSGTRLTVV.

This clonotype was observed a few times. The CDR3 here is CSAPLAGMSYNEQFF. In DNA, the CDR3 is TGCAGTGCGCCACTAGCAGGCATGTCCTACAATGAGCAGTTCTTC. The chain carries TRBV20-1 and TRBJ2-1; perhaps TRBD2 as D (6 bases). The CDR3 loop spans 15 amino acids. V was clipped by 6 bases and J by 1 base, with 16 bases between them. The V gene's germline CDR1 is DFQATT and CDR2 SNEGSKA (reference sequence).